This is a list of T cell receptor beta chains from one sample in a study of T cells in Graves' hyperthyroidism and ophthalmopathy. MiXCR, applied by TCRdb to the multiplex PCR reads, yields one record per CDR3 protein. The table lists about 300,000 distinct CDR3 sequences, approximately 18% of them singletons. The source material was blood. These TCRs come from a man aged 50 to 60 with Graves' ophthalmopathy. CDR3s include the opening cysteine and the closing phenylalanine or tryptophan. The order of the fields is CDR3 protein, CDR3 DNA, V gene, clone size, CDR3 length, J gene, D gene. D genes are given only for firm matches. Clone size, where shown, is once, few, many, or a class for clones that have expanded.

CDR3: CATSDLDRKFPNEQFF
DNA: TGTGCCACCAGTGATTTAGACAGGAAGTTCCCCAATGAGCAGTTCTTC
V: TRBV24-1
size: once
length: 16
J: TRBJ2-1
D: .

CDR3: CASSVGLSGVHRGASYEQYF
DNA: TGTGCCAGCAGCGTAGGTCTGAGCGGGGTCCATAGAGGGGCCTCCTACGAGCAGTACTTC
V: TRBV9
size: .
length: 20
J: TRBJ2-7
D: TRBD2

CDR3: CASSGQGGGQPQHF
DNA: TGTGCCAGCAGTGGTCAGGGGGGGGGTCAGCCCCAGCATTTT
V: TRBV2
size: few
length: 14
J: TRBJ1-5
D: TRBD1

CDR3: CASSATGAPQETQYF
DNA: TGTGCCAGCAGCGCGACAGGGGCCCCCCAAGAGACCCAGTACTTC
V: TRBV9
size: many
length: 15
J: TRBJ2-5
D: TRBD1

CDR3: CASSQLAGAPQETQYF
DNA: TGTGCCAGCAGCCAATTAGCGGGAGCCCCCCAAGAGACCCAGTACTTC
V: TRBV3-1
size: many
length: 16
J: TRBJ2-5
D: TRBD2

CDR3: CASSLEQGGSEKLFF
DNA: TGCGCCAGCAGCTTAGAGCAGGGCGGGAGTGAAAAACTGTTTTTT
V: TRBV5-1
size: many
length: 15
J: TRBJ1-4
D: .

CDR3: CSARMPSTDTQYF
DNA: TGCAGTGCTAGGATGCCTAGCACAGATACGCAGTATTTT
V: TRBV20-1
size: .
length: 13
J: TRBJ2-3
D: .

CDR3: CASSHTGQGNEQYF
DNA: TGCGCCAGCAGCCATACCGGACAGGGGAACGAGCAGTACTTC
V: TRBV4-1
size: .
length: 14
J: TRBJ2-7
D: TRBD1

CDR3: CASRPPPDRGVFYTF
DNA: TGTGCCAGCAGACCCCCCCCGGACAGGGGGGTATTCTACACCTTC
V: TRBV6-1
size: .
length: 15
J: TRBJ1-2
D: TRBD1

CDR3: CAWTSGRRNEQFF
DNA: TGTGCCTGGACTAGCGGGAGACGCAATGAGCAGTTCTTC
V: TRBV30
size: few
length: 13
J: TRBJ2-1
D: TRBD2

CDR3: CASSLSWTSPYEQYF
DNA: TGCGCCAGCAGCTTGAGTTGGACCAGTCCCTACGAGCAGTACTTC
V: TRBV5-1
size: few
length: 15
J: TRBJ2-7
D: .

CDR3: CASSPHGGRTYNEQFF
DNA: TGTGCCAGCAGCCCCCACGGTGGGAGAACTTACAATGAGCAGTTCTTC
V: TRBV6-1
size: .
length: 16
J: TRBJ2-1
D: .

CDR3: CATSQGLAGYGANVLTF
DNA: TGTGCCACCAGCCAAGGACTAGCGGGATATGGGGCCAACGTCCTGACTTTC
V: TRBV24-1
size: .
length: 17
J: TRBJ2-6
D: TRBD2

CDR3: CASSLGAGPTTDTQYF
DNA: TGTGCCAGCAGCTTGGGGGCGGGGCCAACCACAGATACGCAGTATTTT
V: TRBV11-2
size: many
length: 16
J: TRBJ2-3
D: .

CDR3: CASSSGGLVEKLFF
DNA: TGTGCCAGCTCTTCAGGGGGCCTTGTTGAAAAACTGTTTTTT
V: TRBV18
size: many
length: 14
J: TRBJ1-4
D: TRBD1

CDR3: CASSQGRLGAFF
DNA: TGTGCCAGCAGCCAAGGGAGACTAGGGGCTTTCTTT
V: TRBV3-1
size: many
length: 12
J: TRBJ1-1
D: .

CDR3: CAWGTGFGEQYF
DNA: TGTGCCTGGGGGACAGGGTTCGGTGAGCAGTACTTC
V: TRBV30
size: many
length: 12
J: TRBJ2-7
D: TRBD1

CDR3: CASSLANDPEQFF
DNA: TGTGCCAGCAGCTTAGCGAACGATCCTGAGCAGTTCTTC
V: TRBV7-9
size: many
length: 13
J: TRBJ2-1
D: .

CDR3: CASSPGDRDYEQYF
DNA: TGTGCCAGCAGCCCCGGGGACAGGGACTACGAGCAGTACTTC
V: TRBV28
size: many
length: 14
J: TRBJ2-7
D: TRBD1

CDR3: CASSPGPVAGGTEQFF
DNA: TGTGCCAGCAGCCCAGGCCCGGTAGCGGGAGGGACTGAGCAGTTCTTC
V: TRBV11-2
size: .
length: 16
J: TRBJ2-1
D: TRBD2

CDR3: CASSSGTRAWDEQFF
DNA: TGTGCCAGCAGCTCCGGGACTCGGGCGTGGGATGAGCAGTTCTTC
V: TRBV12-3/TRBV12-4
size: many
length: 15
J: TRBJ2-1
D: .

CDR3: CASSARRSMNTEAFF
DNA: TGTGCCAGCAGTGCACGAAGAAGCATGAACACTGAAGCTTTCTTT
V: TRBV12-3/TRBV12-4
size: many
length: 15
J: TRBJ1-1
D: .

CDR3: CASSPYGTEAFF
DNA: TGTGCCAGCTCACCATACGGTACTGAAGCTTTCTTT
V: TRBV18
size: many
length: 12
J: TRBJ1-1
D: .

CDR3: CASRRDSEPQHF
DNA: TGCGCCAGCAGAAGGGACAGCGAGCCCCAGCATTTT
V: TRBV5-1
size: .
length: 12
J: TRBJ1-5
D: TRBD1

CDR3: CASSLISGRSETQYF
DNA: TGTGCCAGCAGCTTAATTAGCGGGAGAAGTGAGACCCAGTACTTC
V: TRBV7-9
size: few
length: 15
J: TRBJ2-5
D: TRBD2

CDR3: CASRIGTLETQYF
DNA: TGTGCCAGCAGAATCGGGACTCTGGAGACCCAGTACTTC
V: TRBV12-3/TRBV12-4
size: many
length: 13
J: TRBJ2-5
D: .

CDR3: CASSYRGTHTGELFF
DNA: TGTGCCAGCAGTTACAGGGGGACTCACACCGGGGAGCTGTTTTTT
V: TRBV6-2/TRBV6-3
size: .
length: 15
J: TRBJ2-2
D: .

CDR3: CASSTDRFTDTQYF
DNA: TGTGCCAGTAGTACAGACAGGTTCACAGATACGCAGTATTTT
V: TRBV19
size: few
length: 14
J: TRBJ2-3
D: .

CDR3: CASGWGEGYNEQFF
DNA: TGTGCCAGCGGGTGGGGGGAGGGGTACAATGAGCAGTTCTTC
V: TRBV2
size: many
length: 14
J: TRBJ2-1
D: TRBD2

CDR3: CASSDMANEKLFF
DNA: TGTGCCAGCAGTGACATGGCGAACGAAAAACTGTTTTTT
V: TRBV2
size: many
length: 13
J: TRBJ1-4
D: .

CDR3: CASGGGLNTEAFF
DNA: TGTGCCAGCGGAGGGGGTTTGAACACTGAAGCTTTCTTT
V: TRBV27
size: once
length: 13
J: TRBJ1-1
D: .

CDR3: CSVGTGEPNQPQHF
DNA: TGCAGCGTTGGGACAGGCGAACCTAATCAGCCCCAGCATTTT
V: TRBV29-1
size: .
length: 14
J: TRBJ1-5
D: TRBD1

CDR3: CASSLAIRTSGRGSGELFF
DNA: TGTGCCAGCAGCTTAGCTATCCGGACTAGCGGGAGAGGATCCGGGGAGCTGTTTTTT
V: TRBV11-2
size: few
length: 19
J: TRBJ2-2
D: TRBD2

CDR3: CASSSLDSNTGELFF
DNA: TGCGCCAGCAGCTCCCTCGACAGCAACACCGGGGAGCTGTTTTTT
V: TRBV5-1
size: .
length: 15
J: TRBJ2-2
D: .

CDR3: CASSLAPSGSGSYEQYF
DNA: TGTGCCAGCAGCTTGGCTCCTAGCGGGAGTGGCTCTTACGAGCAGTACTTC
V: TRBV5-4
size: .
length: 17
J: TRBJ2-7
D: TRBD2

CDR3: CASSLSGTQEETQYF
DNA: TGTGCCAGCAGTCTTTCCGGGACACAGGAAGAGACCCAGTACTTC
V: TRBV14
size: .
length: 15
J: TRBJ2-5
D: .

CDR3: CASSLTSNYGYTF
DNA: TGTGCCAGCAGCTTAACCAGTAACTATGGCTACACCTTC
V: TRBV11-2
size: many
length: 13
J: TRBJ1-2
D: .

CDR3: CASSFVGGEQYF
DNA: TGCGCCAGCAGCTTTGTGGGGGGCGAGCAGTACTTC
V: TRBV5-1
size: .
length: 12
J: TRBJ2-7
D: .

CDR3: CASRPGDVNSPLHF
DNA: TGCGCCAGCAGACCCGGGGATGTTAATTCACCCCTCCACTTT
V: TRBV10-1
size: .
length: 14
J: TRBJ1-6
D: .

CDR3: CSAKQATTTDTQYF
DNA: TGCAGTGCTAAACAGGCGACGACCACAGATACGCAGTATTTT
V: TRBV20-1
size: many
length: 14
J: TRBJ2-3
D: .

CDR3: CASSLAWGGSYNEQFF
DNA: TGCGCCAGCAGCTTGGCCTGGGGGGGTTCCTACAATGAGCAGTTCTTC
V: TRBV5-1
size: many
length: 16
J: TRBJ2-1
D: TRBD2

CDR3: CASSLHGETQYF
DNA: TGCGCCAGCAGCTTGCACGGGGAGACCCAGTACTTC
V: TRBV5-1
size: many
length: 12
J: TRBJ2-5
D: .